What follows describes a single T cell receptor beta chain. Its specificity is unknown. These data come from a study of T cell responses to AZD1222 COVID-19 vaccine. As for the study in general: Samples with a second dose at about 4 or about 12 weeks were pooled together.

Germline V lookup: CDR1 KGHSH, CDR2 LQKENI. This CDR3 has 15 amino acids. Trimming pared 0 bases from V and 3 bases from J, leaving 9 bases between. Overall study findings and caveats: Donors in the cohort were predominantly white British and more often female, and clonal diversity was possibly underestimated.

The assay was immunoSEQ multiplex PCR, and TCRdb's table has in-frame clones only and misses some. The sample lists some 200,000 clones, approximately 92% seen once, with more than 9% in the top ten. The TCR comes from an adult in good health. The rearrangement joins TRBV18 to TRBJ1-3; maybe TRBD1 (5 bases). This specimen consisted of peripheral blood, obtained on day 0 of AZD1222 vaccination. The CDR3 sequence is CASSPPTVHGNTIYF. The CDR3 DNA is TGTGCCAGCTCACCACCGACAGTTCATGGAAACACCATATATTTT.